This T cell receptor beta chain was documented in a study of blood T cell repertoires in COVID-19. Trimming removed 3 bases from V and 7 bases from J, with 10 bases in between. In germline, CDR1 is LNHNV, CDR2 YYDKDF (reference sequence). The CDR3 loop spans 13 amino acids. Data came from immunoSEQ multiplex PCR; TCRdb stores just in-frame clones and leaves some out. The sample lists about 210,000 clones, approximately 83% seen once, with 3.5% to 4.5% in the top ten. Sequenced input: PBMCs or T cells enriched from blood (not recorded which). The rearrangement links TRBV15 to TRBJ1-5; D gene ambiguous. The source of this sequence is a middle-aged woman with acute COVID-19. Here the CDR3 reads CATSRSTVQPQHF. The CDR3 DNA reads as TGTGCCACCAGCAGGAGTACGGTCCAGCCCCAGCATTTT.